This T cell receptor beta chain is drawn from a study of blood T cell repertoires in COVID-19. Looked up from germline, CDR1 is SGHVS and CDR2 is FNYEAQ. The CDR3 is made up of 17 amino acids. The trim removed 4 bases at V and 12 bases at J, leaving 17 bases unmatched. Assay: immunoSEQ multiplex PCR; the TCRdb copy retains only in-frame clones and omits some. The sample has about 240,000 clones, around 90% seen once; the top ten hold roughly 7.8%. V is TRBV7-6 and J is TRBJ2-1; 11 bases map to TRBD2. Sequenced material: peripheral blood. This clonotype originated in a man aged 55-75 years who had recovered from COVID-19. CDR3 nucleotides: TGTGCCAGCAGCTCATCTTTGCGGGGACTAGCGGCTGGGGGGCAGTTCTTC. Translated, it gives CASSSSLRGLAAGGQFF.